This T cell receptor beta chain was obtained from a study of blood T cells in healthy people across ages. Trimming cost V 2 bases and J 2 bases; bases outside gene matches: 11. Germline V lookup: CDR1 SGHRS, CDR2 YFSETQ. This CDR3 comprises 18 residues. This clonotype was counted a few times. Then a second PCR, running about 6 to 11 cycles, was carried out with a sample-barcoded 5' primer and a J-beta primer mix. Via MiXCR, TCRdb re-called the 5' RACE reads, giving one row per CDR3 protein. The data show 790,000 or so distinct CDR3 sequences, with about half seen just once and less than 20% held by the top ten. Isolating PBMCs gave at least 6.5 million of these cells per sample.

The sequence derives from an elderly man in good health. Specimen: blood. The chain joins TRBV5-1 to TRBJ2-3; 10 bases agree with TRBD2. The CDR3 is CASSLRTIGTSVTDTQYF. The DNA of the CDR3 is TGCGCCAGCAGCTTAAGAACCATCGGGACTAGCGTCACAGATACGCAGTATTTT. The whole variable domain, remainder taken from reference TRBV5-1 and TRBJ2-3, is KAGVTQTPRYLIKTRGQQVTLSCSPISGHRSVSWYQQTPGQGLQFLFEYFSETQRNKGNFPGRFSGRQFSNSRSEMNVSTLELGDSALYLCASSLRTIGTSVTDTQYFGPGTRLTVL.